One T cell receptor (beta chain) is described in this entry. Its antigen remains unknown. This record comes from a study of vaccination effects on CD4 cells after COVID-19. V shed 8 bases and J shed 5 bases, with 13 bases lying between them. The germline gives CDR1 ENHRY, CDR2 SYGVKD. The CDR3 consists of 13 residues. Findings and limits, study-wide: Relatively few convalescent patients took part in the study, which had no early post-infection timepoints.

Measured with immunoSEQ multiplex PCR; TCRdb has only the in-frame clones, and not every one. The sample shows some 79,000 clones, roughly 72% of them seen only once. ViraFEST expansion of antigen-specific CD4+ T cells with viral peptide pools preceded sequencing. Cultured cells yielded isolated CD4+ T cells after 10 days. The authors exchanged half the medium for IL-2 medium on days 3 and 7. The TCR comes from a human donor who received a COVID-19 vaccine. Material: CD4+ T cells from PBMCs cultured with HCoV-229E spike peptides, obtained before COVID-19 vaccination. The V and J genes are TRBV10-3 and TRBJ2-1; D may be TRBD2 (5 bases). The CDR3 sequence: CAIGLDGDNEQFF. As DNA, the CDR3 is TGTGCCATCGGCTTGGACGGGGACAATGAGCAGTTCTTC.